The 29 T cell receptor beta chains reported below all come from one sample, sequenced in a study of OX40 agonist ivuxolimab in advanced cancers. Using immunoSEQ multiplex PCR, the repertoire was profiled, and TCRdb retains in-frame clones only, with some absent. Here the sample spans 75,000 to 95,000 clones, approximately 87% being singletons. This specimen consisted of CD4+ or CD8+ T cells sorted from blood, obtained in a trial of the OX40 agonist ivuxolimab. These receptors were obtained from an adult with an advanced solid tumor such as melanoma, head and neck, liver or kidney cancer.

In DNA, the CDR3 is TGTGCCAGCAGGCCGACCGGGACAGGGATGACCGGGGAGCTGTTTTTT. As protein: CASRPTGTGMTGELFF. The chain links TRBV11-3 to TRBJ2-2, with 9 bases that match TRBD1. The V gene's germline CDR1 is SGHNT and CDR2 YENEEA. The V gene end was trimmed by 6 bases and the J gene end by 5 bases; junction bases not matched to a gene: 10. The CDR3 totals 16 residues.

This sequence joins TRBV7-9 and TRBJ2-5; 7 nucleotides match TRBD2. The V gene end was trimmed by 2 bases and the J gene end by 1 base; junction bases not matched to a gene: 7. This CDR3 has 16 amino acids. The germline V gene encodes CDR1 SEHNR and CDR2 FQNEAQ (reference sequence). CDR3 DNA sequence: TGTGCCAGCAGCTTATCTGGGGACTACCTCCAAGAGACCCAGTACTTC. It is translated as CASSLSGDYLQETQYF. Using reference TRBV7-9 and TRBJ2-5 for the parts outside the CDR3, the full variable domain is DTGVSQNPRHKITKRGQNVTFRCDPISEHNRLYWYRQTLGQGPEFLTYFQNEAQLEKSRLLSDRFSAERPKGSFSTLEIQRTEQGDSAMYLCASSLSGDYLQETQYFGPGTRLLVL.

The chain employs TRBV19 and TRBJ1-5; D possibly corresponds to TRBD1 (5 bases). V lost 3 bases and J lost 7, with 13 bases in between. This CDR3 region has 14 residues. The germline gives CDR1 LNHDA, CDR2 SQIVND (reference sequence). Here the CDR3 DNA reads TGTGCCAGTAGTATTTGGGGGAGCGGGCAGCCCCAGCATTTT. Its protein product is CASSIWGSGQPQHF.

The chain couples TRBV7-2 to TRBJ1-5; D perhaps matches TRBD1 (6 bases). The CDR3 contains 13 residues. Germline values: CDR1 SGHTA, CDR2 FQGNSA. Trimming stripped 5 bases from V and 5 bases from J, with 10 bases between. CDR3 residues: CASSLEGDQPQHF. In nucleotides, the CDR3 is TGTGCCAGCAGCCTGGAGGGGGATCAGCCCCAGCATTTT.

The rearrangement joins TRBV28 to TRBJ1-5, with 7 bases matching TRBD1. The CDR3 extends over 15 amino acids. Germline trimming cut 6 bases from V and 7 bases from J; bases unmatched to any gene: 12. Looked up from germline, CDR1 is MDHEN and CDR2 is SYDVKM. The CDR3 DNA reads TGTGCCAGCAGCCCGACAGGGTCGGCGAGCCAGCCCCAGCATTTT. Residues: CASSPTGSASQPQHF. The full variable domain, completed using reference TRBV28 and TRBJ1-5, is DVKVTQSSRYLVKRTGEKVFLECVQDMDHENMFWYRQDPGLGLRLIYFSYDVKMKEKGDIPEGYSVSREKKERFSLILESASTNQTSMYLCASSPTGSASQPQHFGDGTRLSIL.

The chain is built from TRBV5-1 and TRBJ2-1; maybe TRBD2 (5 bases). V lost 3 bases, J lost 5 bases, and 9 bases lay in between. Per the germline V gene, CDR1 is SGHRS and CDR2 is YFSETQ. The CDR3 totals 13 residues. DNA of the CDR3: TGCGCCAGCAGCTACGGGAACAACAATGAGCAGTTCTTC. It specifies CASSYGNNNEQFF.

This clone has a single count. This rearrangement joins TRBV5-1 to TRBJ2-1; 9 bases fit TRBD2. Germline V lookup: CDR1 SGHRS, CDR2 YFSETQ. Trimming cost V 0 bases and J 10 bases; bases outside gene matches: 8. The CDR3 consists of 15 residues. Here the CDR3 DNA reads TGCGCCAGCAGCTTGGCCGGTAGCGGGAGATACGAGCAGTTCTTC. Translation: CASSLAGSGRYEQFF.

The chain has TRBV4-2 and TRBJ2-7; 8 nucleotides align to TRBD2. This CDR3 region has 16 residues. CDR1 is LGHNA and CDR2 is YNFKEQ in the germline V gene. V shed 1 base, J shed 0 bases, and the junction held 5 bases outside the gene matches. The CDR3 coding sequence is TGTGCCAGCAGCCAAGCGAGCGGGACTAGCTCCTACGAGCAGTACTTC. The encoded protein is CASSQASGTSSYEQYF.

V usage is TRBV11-2 and J usage is TRBJ2-5, with TRBD2 identical over 14 bases. CDR3 length equals 16 residues. Germline CDR1 is SGHAT and CDR2 is FQNNGV. V lost 5 bases, J lost 4 bases, and 6 bases stayed unmatched. DNA for the CDR3: TGTGCCAGCAGCCCAGGGACTAGCGGGAGTGGAGAGACCCAGTACTTC. Its translation: CASSPGTSGSGETQYF.

The chain employs TRBV9 and TRBJ1-4, with D possibly being TRBD1 (6 bases). V was cut by 0 bases and J by 7 bases, with 19 bases left in between. Germline V gene data show CDR1 as SGDLS and CDR2 as YYNGEE. The CDR3 runs 17 residues. The CDR3 spells CASSVGQGQGMGEKLFF. The CDR3 bases are TGTGCCAGCAGCGTAGGGCAGGGTCAGGGGATGGGTGAAAAACTGTTTTTT.

V usage is TRBV7-9 and J usage is TRBJ1-1; TRBD1 might be the D (6 bases). CDR3 length: 15 residues. The V gene lost 2 bases and the J gene lost 3 bases, with 13 bases spanning the gap. Germline loops: CDR1 SEHNR, CDR2 FQNEAQ (reference sequence). As DNA, the CDR3 is TGTGCCAGCAGCTTAATTACAGGGCCTTACACTGAAGCTTTCTTT. It codes for CASSLITGPYTEAFF.

The J gene is TRBJ1-4, the V gene TRBV4-2; D is undetermined. This CDR3 is built from 15 residues. Germline V lookup: CDR1 LGHNA, CDR2 YNFKEQ. Trimming removed 1 base from V and 0 bases from J, with 6 bases in between. The chain's CDR3 is CASSQGVATNEKLFF. CDR3 DNA: TGTGCCAGCAGCCAAGGGGTTGCAACTAATGAAAAACTGTTTTTT.

This clone is a singleton in its sample. The chain recombines TRBV5-1 with TRBJ1-2; D unclear. V was pared by 0 bases and J by 2 bases, with 2 bases between. This CDR3 comprises 12 residues. Germline-derived CDR1 and CDR2 are SGHRS and YFSETQ. In DNA form, the CDR3 reads TGCGCCAGCAGCTTGGGAAACTATGGCTACACCTTC. Its protein is CASSLGNYGYTF. Full variable domain (rest looked up from reference TRBV5-1 and TRBJ1-2): KAGVTQTPRYLIKTRGQQVTLSCSPISGHRSVSWYQQTPGQGLQFLFEYFSETQRNKGNFPGRFSGRQFSNSRSEMNVSTLELGDSALYLCASSLGNYGYTFGSGTRLTVV.

V gene TRBV11-2 combines with J gene TRBJ2-2, with D maybe TRBD2 (6 bases). The V and J ends lost 6 bases and 6 bases respectively, with 14 bases between them. The CDR3 is 14 residues long. Per the germline V gene, CDR1 is SGHAT and CDR2 is FQNNGV. The CDR3 nucleotides are TGTGCCAGCAGAATAGAGGAGGGACCCGGGGAGCTGTTTTTT. Protein: CASRIEEGPGELFF. The whole variable domain, remainder taken from reference TRBV11-2 and TRBJ2-2, is EAGVAQSPRYKIIEKRQSVAFWCNPISGHATLYWYQQILGQGPKLLIQFQNNGVVDDSQLPKDRFSAERLKGVDSTLKIQPAKLEDSAVYLCASRIEEGPGELFFGEGSRLTVL.

The count of this clone is one. The rearrangement joins TRBV6-5 to TRBJ1-5; the D is unclear. V was cut by 5 bases and J by 5 bases, with 10 bases left in between. Germline values: CDR1 MNHEY, CDR2 SVGAGI. The CDR3 is 13 amino acids. CDR3 residues: CASSQIWDQPQHF. CDR3 bases: TGTGCCAGCAGTCAAATTTGGGATCAGCCCCAGCATTTT.

The chain links TRBV5-4 to TRBJ2-2; 8 nucleotides align to TRBD2. The CDR3 is 15 amino acids. In germline, CDR1 is SGHNT, CDR2 YYREEE (reference sequence). The V gene end was trimmed by 3 bases and the J gene end by 0 bases; junction bases not matched to a gene: 1. CDR3 region: CASSSGGANTGELFF. In DNA, the CDR3 is TGTGCCAGCAGCTCCGGGGGGGCGAACACCGGGGAGCTGTTTTTT.

The rearrangement uses TRBV7-3 and TRBJ1-2; D not resolved. Germline loops: CDR1 SGHTA, CDR2 FQGTGA. There are 13 residues in the CDR3. V was trimmed by 3 bases and J by 2 bases, leaving 7 bases between them. CDR3 amino acids: CASSFDGNYGYTF. The CDR3 bases are TGTGCCAGCAGCTTCGACGGAAACTATGGCTACACCTTC.

The chain employs TRBV4-1 and TRBJ1-1; 7 bases map to TRBD1. Germline lookup yields CDR1 MGHRA and CDR2 YSYEKL. V trimming: 2 bases; J trimming: 8 bases; junction bases outside the gene matches: 14. CDR3 length equals 16 residues. CDR3 sequence reads: CASSQPRQGTSREAFF. The CDR3 DNA reads as TGCGCCAGCAGCCAACCCAGACAGGGAACGAGTAGGGAAGCTTTCTTT.

This chain joins TRBV5-4 and TRBJ2-1, with 8 bases that match TRBD1. The V gene end was trimmed by 0 bases and the J gene end by 7 bases; junction bases not matched to a gene: 6. CDR1 and CDR2 (germline): SGHNT, YYREEE (reference sequence). This CDR3 has 15 residues. Here the CDR3 reads CASSLGQGAWNEQFF. The CDR3 bases are TGTGCCAGCAGCTTGGGGCAGGGGGCGTGGAATGAGCAGTTCTTC. The variable domain in full, completed from reference TRBV5-4 and TRBJ2-1, reads ETGVTQSPTHLIKTRGQQVTLRCSSQSGHNTVSWYQQALGQGPQFIFQYYREEENGRGNFPPRFSGLQFPNYSSELNVNALELDDSALYLCASSLGQGAWNEQFFGPGTRLTVL.

V and J are TRBV28 and TRBJ1-5; D may be TRBD1 (5 bases). The CDR3 has 17 amino acids. Trimming left V 7 bases short and J 0 bases short, with 19 bases between. Germline CDR1 is MDHEN and CDR2 is SYDVKM. CDR3 in amino acids: CASTPRQGINSNQPQHF. DNA of the CDR3: TGTGCCAGCACTCCCCGGCAGGGTATTAATAGCAATCAGCCCCAGCATTTT.

This chain connects TRBV15 to TRBJ2-7; a possible D gene is TRBD1 (6 bases). Trimming stripped 1 base from V and 3 bases from J, with 10 bases between. The germline V gene has CDR1 LNHNV and CDR2 YYDKDF (reference sequence). The length of the CDR3 is 14 residues. CDR3 coding DNA: TGTGCCACCAGCAGAGGACAGGTGGACTACGAGCAGTACTTC. Translation gives CATSRGQVDYEQYF.

The chain employs TRBV6-5 and TRBJ1-5, with D uncertain. The CDR3 is 13 amino acids. Trimming removed 0 bases from V and 6 bases from J, with 6 bases in between. Looked up from germline, CDR1 is MNHEY and CDR2 is SVGAGI. The CDR3 coding sequence is TGTGCCAGCAGTTACTCCTTCGGTCAGCCCCAGCATTTT. This gives the protein CASSYSFGQPQHF.

This clone was recorded once. The CDR3 region has the DNA TGCGCCAGCAGAACCGGGACAGGGCTCTCTGGGGCCAACGTCCTGACTTTC. The encoded protein is CASRTGTGLSGANVLTF. V and J are TRBV5-1 and TRBJ2-6; TRBD1 matches at 9 bases. The V and J ends lost 5 bases and 0 bases, in that order; junction bases with no gene match: 6. The CDR3 consists of 17 residues. From germline, CDR1 is SGHRS and CDR2 YFSETQ.

V and J are TRBV5-5 and TRBJ2-5; perhaps TRBD1 as D (5 bases). CDR1 is SGHKS and CDR2 is YYEKEE in the germline V gene (reference sequence). This CDR3 region has 16 residues. V lost 0 bases to trimming and J lost 1 base, with 13 bases between them. The CDR3 DNA sequence: TGTGCCAGCAGCTTGGGTTTCGGCCAGGGCCAAGAGACCCAGTACTTC. This gives the protein CASSLGFGQGQETQYF.

The chain links TRBV7-2 to TRBJ1-3; D might be TRBD1 (6 bases). V shed 2 bases and J shed 5 bases, with 13 bases lying between them. The germline V gene encodes CDR1 SGHTA and CDR2 FQGNSA. The CDR3 sequence is 15 residues long. The DNA for the CDR3 is TGTGCCAGCAGCTTAAGCGTGGACAGCCGAAACACCATATATTTT. This encodes CASSLSVDSRNTIYF.

The chain has TRBV5-1 and TRBJ2-3; 8 bases are a match to TRBD1. In germline, CDR1 is SGHRS, CDR2 YFSETQ. The trim removed 4 bases at V and 1 base at J, leaving 2 bases unmatched. The CDR3 is 14 residues long. The CDR3 protein is CASSIQGGTDTQYF. Written as DNA, the CDR3 is TGCGCCAGCAGCATACAGGGGGGCACAGATACGCAGTATTTT.

J is TRBJ2-7 and V is TRBV6-5; D ambiguous. The CDR3 is made up of 14 amino acids. CDR1 is MNHEY and CDR2 is SVGAGI in the germline V gene. With 5 bases removed from V and 1 base from J, the gap between germline ends came to 12 bases. CDR3 coding DNA: TGTGCCAGCAGTCCCCGTAGATCATCCTACGAGCAGTACGTC. Translated, it gives CASSPRRSSYEQYV.

The rearrangement uses TRBV19 and TRBJ1-2; weak D call: TRBD1 (5 bases). CDR1 LNHDA and CDR2 SQIVND come from the germline V gene (reference sequence). The CDR3 totals 14 residues. Deletions cut 3 bases from V and 2 bases from J, with 10 bases between. The CDR3 DNA reads as TGTGCCAGTAGTATGCGGGGGGGAAACTATGGCTACACCTTC. Translating it yields CASSMRGGNYGYTF.

The gene calls are TRBV6-5 and TRBJ1-5; the D is unclear. The CDR3 is 14 residues long. Germline CDR1 is MNHEY and CDR2 is SVGAGI. V was pared by 2 bases and J by 4 bases, with 9 bases between. CDR3 bases: TGTGCCAGCAGTTACGGAAGGGATAATCAGCCCCAGCATTTT. Translating gives CASSYGRDNQPQHF.